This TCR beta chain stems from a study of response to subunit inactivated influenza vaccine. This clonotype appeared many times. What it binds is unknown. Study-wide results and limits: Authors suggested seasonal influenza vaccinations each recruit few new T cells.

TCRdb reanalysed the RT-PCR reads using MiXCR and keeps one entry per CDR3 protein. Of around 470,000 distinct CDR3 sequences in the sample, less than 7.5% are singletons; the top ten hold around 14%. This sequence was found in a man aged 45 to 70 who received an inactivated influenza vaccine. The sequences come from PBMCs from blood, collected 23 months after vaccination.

The CDR3 bases are TGCGCCAGCAGCCAAGATCGGGCGTTGGGGGACGGCGGGGAGCTGTTTTTT. Encoded protein: CASSQDRALGDGGELFF. The chain employs TRBV4-3 and TRBJ2-2; D assignment may be TRBD1 or TRBD2 (5 bases each). Germline V gene data show CDR1 as LGHNA and CDR2 as YSLEER. The CDR3 contains 17 residues. V was cut by 0 bases and J by 7 bases, with 18 bases left in between.